The clone carrying this T cell receptor (beta chain) was counted a few times. Its antigen is unknown. MiXCR, run by TCRdb on the RT-PCR reads, gives a single entry per CDR3 protein. The sample includes 650,000 to 800,000 distinct CDR3 sequences, over 11% of them seen just once. The entry originates in a study of response to subunit inactivated influenza vaccine. Study findings and constraints: Authors suggested each seasonal flu vaccination may recruit only limited numbers of new T cells.

The CDR3 runs to 16 residues. Germline CDR1 reads SGHTA; CDR2 reads FQGNSA. After removal of 4 bases from V and 2 bases from J, the junction contained 6 bases not matched to a gene. V gene TRBV7-2 combines with J gene TRBJ2-1; 9 nucleotides align to TRBD2. This TCR derives from a man in his fifties or sixties who received an inactivated influenza vaccine. The input for sequencing was PBMCs from blood, taken 14 days before vaccination. The CDR3, as DNA: TGTGCCAGCAGCTATGCTAGCGGGGCCACCTACAATGAGCAGTTCTTC. Its protein product is CASSYASGATYNEQFF.